Here is one T cell receptor (beta chain) with its context. The antigen is not known. This entry comes from a study of cytomegalovirus exposure and HLA in healthy donors. This CDR3 has 9 amino acids. Germline V gives CDR1 SQVTM, CDR2 ANQGSEA. The PCR contained 60 Vbeta and 13 Jbeta primers. The table came from immunoSEQ multiplex PCR; TCRdb's copy has only in-frame clones and leaves some out. The repertoire holds about 160,000 clones, roughly 89% seen once, with 0.65% to 0.9% in the top ten. Study-wide points: In an earlier analysis, about 87% or about 30%: the productive usage of most TCR beta V segments.

This chain uses TRBV29-1 with TRBJ1-2; tentative D call: TRBD1 (5 bases). This TCR was recovered from a woman aged 25 to 45 in good health and CMV-seronegative. Sequencing used PBMCs. In DNA form, the CDR3 reads TGCAGTGATGACAGTCCCTACACCTTC. Amino acid sequence: CSDDSPYTF.